This record looks at one TCR beta chain sequence and its context. The antigen is unknown. Trimming removed 3 bases from V and 4 bases from J; junction bases left unmatched: 7. The CDR3 covers 15 residues. Per the germline V gene, CDR1 is SQVTM and CDR2 is ANQGSEA. The data originate from a study of blood T cells in healthy people across ages. Study-wide results and caveats: Changes seen in expanded clonotypes were possibly confounded by donor CMV status left unknown.

Using a J-beta primer mix together with a sample-barcoded 5' primer, a second PCR was run for roughly 6 to 12 cycles. One entry per CDR3 protein, called by TCRdb with MiXCR from the 5' RACE reads. The sample yields over 1,500,000 distinct CDR3 sequences, about two fifths seen once. The receptor was derived from a human donor in good health. Material for sequencing was blood. The chain is built from TRBV29-1 and TRBJ2-1; 9 bases agree with TRBD1. The CDR3 sequence: CSVDRLGQGYNEQFF. The CDR3 DNA reads as TGCAGCGTTGATAGGTTGGGACAGGGATACAATGAGCAGTTCTTC.